Given below is one T cell receptor (beta chain) in context. This record comes from a study of blood T cell repertoires in COVID-19. Overall study: Donors in the United States, Italy and Spain gave samples during acute or convalescent COVID-19.

Source study methods: Scientists estimated how many nucleated cells there were by amplifying reference gene primers. The assay was immunoSEQ multiplex PCR, and TCRdb's table has in-frame clones only and misses some. D and trimming come from the DNA, and the V and J calls and clone size come from that table. The profile covers 45,000 to 65,000 clones, with around nine tenths appearing a single time and approximately 26% taken by the ten largest. The TCR was taken from a human donor in a cohort sampled during active COVID-19. Sequences were obtained from peripheral blood.

CDR3 in amino acids: CASSLEQNTEAFF. The DNA of the CDR3 is TGTGCCAGCAGCTTAGAACAGAACACTGAAGCTTTCTTT. V is TRBV7-9 and J is TRBJ1-1; no clear D gene. The germline gives CDR1 SEHNR, CDR2 FQNEAQ (reference sequence). The length of the CDR3 is 13 residues. Trimming removed 1 base from V and 1 base from J, with 4 bases in between.